This TCR beta chain is from a study of blood T cells in healthy people across ages. Turning to the study itself: About one barcoded beta molecule was captured per two T cells (by template switching). Study-level points and caveats: Calculation of diversity from one million T cells yielded estimates considered to be underestimates.

Together with a sample-barcoded 5' primer, a J-beta primer mix was included in a second PCR lasting about 7 to 12 cycles. MiXCR, applied by TCRdb to the 5' RACE reads, yields one record per CDR3 protein. The repertoire holds some 640,000 distinct CDR3 sequences, with around 48% as singletons. Notes on this clonotype: No antigen is known for it.

This receptor was identified in a woman in her sixties in good health. Sequencing input: blood.

CDR3 region: CASNRRAQETQYF. In DNA form, the CDR3 reads TGTGCCAGCAACCGTAGGGCCCAAGAGACCCAGTACTTC. The genes are TRBV7-3 and TRBJ2-5; no clear D gene. Germline V gene lookup returns CDR1 SGHTA and CDR2 FQGTGA. V was pared by 7 bases and J by 1 base, with 10 bases between. This CDR3 comprises 13 residues. Based on the CDR3 plus reference TRBV7-3 and TRBJ2-5, the full variable domain is GAGVSQTPSNKVTEKGKYVELRCDPISGHTALYWYRQSLGQGPEFLIYFQGTGAADDSGLPNDRFFAVRPEGSVSTLKIQRTERGDSAVYLCASNRRAQETQYFGPGTRLLVL.